This T cell receptor beta chain appears in the sequencing data of a study of response to subunit inactivated influenza vaccine. Study observations and caveats: Each seasonal influenza vaccination, the authors suggested, recruits few new T cells.

The CDR3 sequence is 17 residues long. Germline trimming cut 4 bases from V and 4 bases from J; bases unmatched to any gene: 11. As regards this clonotype: Its specificity is unknown.

Via MiXCR, TCRdb re-called the RT-PCR reads, giving one row per CDR3 protein. The top ten clones hold over 8.5% of a sample with around 580,000 distinct CDR3 sequences, about 15% of them seen once. This rearrangement joins TRBV12-3 or TRBV12-4 to TRBJ2-2; 8 nucleotides match TRBD2. This TCR derives from a man aged 45 to 65 who received an inactivated influenza vaccine. The sequenced sample was PBMCs from blood, obtained approximately 13 days after vaccination. The DNA for the CDR3 is TGTGCCAGCAGTTCCGCCGCGGCGGGAGGCTCCACCGGGGAGCTGTTTTTT. Encoded protein: CASSSAAAGGSTGELFF.